This T cell receptor (beta chain) comes out of a study of PD-1 blockade in classical Hodgkin lymphoma (TCRdb year 2020). For the study in its entirety: Nivolumab dosing was 3 mg/kg intravenously every 2 weeks, continuing until either disease progression or unacceptable toxicity. To define a peripheral blood immune signature of response to PD-1 blockade in classical Hodgkin lymphoma, the study combined TCR beta sequencing with CyTOF.

Genomic DNA was isolated using the Qiagen DNeasy kit from unsorted PBMCs as well as from negatively selected CD4+ and CD8+ fractions. Using primers that anneal to V and J segments, immunoSEQ multiplex PCR amplified the TCR beta CDR3 regions. A synthetic immune receptor repertoire was used to minimize amplification bias, and any remaining bias was removed computationally after sequencing. The study's processing was this. Custom Python scripts were used to quantify repertoire diversity as the Shannon entropy index. The unsorted, CD4+ and CD8+ repertoires were each analyzed separately, with the exception of combined analyses, where CD4+ and CD8+ sequences were merged in silico. Clonal expansion was defined as at least a 2-fold frequency increase after treatment relative to C1D1, with a pseudocount of 0.5 for undetected baseline clones. Singleton clones were defined as clones with 0 or 1 copy at C1D1, and non-singleton clones were defined as clones with 2 or more copies. Clones expanded in unsorted samples were annotated as CD4+, CD8+ or unknown by matching protein sequences in sorted samples from the same patient. Wilcoxon tests on paired samples were used to test changes in diversity from C1D1 to C4D1. What TCRdb holds here is the immuneACCESS table cut down to in-frame rearrangements. Part of the clones is not present; checked against another copy, under half of the missing clones reflect an unresolved V gene, and the others are unexplained. The DNA was the basis for D and trimming; V, J and clone size are from that table. The sample yields about 27,000 clones; 78% were counted once. The top ten clones comprise around 32% of the sample.

What the research found in general, with its limitations: Diversity was lower in patients who began nivolumab less than 1 year after ASCT, so these patients were left out of later analyses to avoid confounding by immune reconstitution. The study covered only a single clinical trial cohort, and the causes of the repertoire differences, possibly disease activity or prior therapy, were still not defined. CD4+ but not CD8+ TCR diversity rose significantly by C4D1 (p=0.0027 vs p=0.16), most apparent in complete responders (p=0.02). Newly diagnosed patients were reported to have lower baseline TCR diversity than healthy donors, and relapsed/refractory patients were reported to have lower baseline TCR diversity still. Trial patients with a complete response had baseline diversity similar to that of newly diagnosed patients, while partial responders and progressors had significantly lower diversity.

The time point label on this specimen signifies: cycle 2 day 1 (C2D1) of nivolumab. Every trial patient had relapsed following autologous stem cell transplantation, and prior brentuximab vedotin exposure was what differed among cohorts A, B and C. The trial cohort comprised roughly 50 patients with relapsed/refractory classical Hodgkin lymphoma whose best overall responses were complete response, partial response or progressive disease. Single-agent nivolumab was administered to trial patients in the multi-cohort phase II CheckMate 205 trial. An independent review committee assessed best overall response using the 2007 International Working Group response criteria. Trial PBMCs were obtained immediately prior to nivolumab initiation (C1D1) and on therapy at cycle 2 day 1 and cycle 4 day 1. Peripheral blood was collected in 8 mL Vacutainer Cell Preparation Tubes, from which PBMCs were isolated by centrifugation and then cryopreserved.

The CDR3, from cysteine to phenylalanine, totals 14 residues. The entry retains the CDR3 DNA only, 42 bases that are in frame from base 1. The germline V gene encodes CDR1 SSHAT and CDR2 FNYEAQ (reference sequence). After removal of 5 bases from V and 6 bases from J, the junction retains 8 bases not matched to a gene. Notes on this clone: There is no known antigen for this receptor. Within one base of it there is no much larger clone, and no base qualities were kept.

The chain was built from TRBV7-7 and TRBJ2-7; 9 bases in between match TRBD1. The sequence was obtained from a human donor with classical Hodgkin lymphoma. Sequencing was performed on peripheral blood mononuclear cells (PBMCs), taken before the second cycle of nivolumab. CDR3 reads: CASSKDRGQGEQYF. In nucleotide form, the sequence is TGTGCCAGCAGCAAGGACAGGGGTCAAGGCGAGCAGTACTTC.